A selection of T cell receptor beta chains follows, all from one sample in a study of blood T cell repertoires in COVID-19. Method: immunoSEQ multiplex PCR; TCRdb's copy keeps in-frame clones and lacks some. The data contain some 250,000 clones, 70% to 90% of them seen just once; the ten biggest clones take up 6.2%. The sequenced sample consisted of peripheral blood. These receptors originate from a man in his sixties with acute or convalescent COVID-19. Both conserved end residues are part of each CDR3. The D gene is left open where the match is weak. Size values are once, few and many counts, or a class for expanded clones, and some rows have none.

D gene	clone size	V gene	J gene	CDR3 protein	CDR3 DNA
TRBD1	.	TRBV30	TRBJ1-5	CAWSSAGQVLNQPQHF	TGTGCCTGGAGCAGCGCGGGACAGGTCCTTAATCAGCCCCAGCATTTT
.	.	TRBV9	TRBJ1-2	CASSVKFNYGYTF	TGTGCCAGCAGCGTTAAATTTAACTATGGCTACACCTTC
.	.	TRBV4-3	TRBJ2-1	CASSQNGGTGAYNEQFF	TGCGCCAGCAGCCAAAACGGGGGAACAGGGGCCTACAATGAGCAGTTCTTC
.	.	TRBV7-3	TRBJ2-3	CASSLDGRRDTQYF	TGTGCCAGCAGCTTAGATGGGAGAAGAGATACGCAGTATTTT
.	.	TRBV28	TRBJ2-2	CASRGSGETGELFF	TGTGCCAGCAGAGGTAGCGGAGAGACCGGGGAGCTGTTTTTT
.	.	TRBV6-2/TRBV6-3	TRBJ2-1	CASSSGIAEQFF	TGTGCCAGCAGTTCAGGGATTGCTGAGCAGTTCTTC
.	.	TRBV5-1	TRBJ1-5	CASSLGAQGDQPQHF	TGCGCCAGCAGCTTGGGAGCGCAGGGTGATCAGCCCCAGCATTTT
.	.	TRBV19	TRBJ1-4	CASSIAGQQDRGKLFF	TGTGCCAGTAGTATAGCAGGCCAGCAGGACCGGGGAAAACTGTTTTTT
TRBD2	.	TRBV5-1	TRBJ2-7	CASRPGTNYEQYF	TGCGCCAGCAGGCCAGGGACTAACTACGAGCAGTACTTC
.	.	TRBV19	TRBJ2-1	CASSPGADLSYNEQFF	TGTGCCAGTAGCCCTGGGGCGGATCTCTCCTACAATGAGCAGTTCTTC
TRBD2	.	TRBV11-3	TRBJ2-3	CASSIGTSAFPLSTDTQYF	TGTGCCAGCAGCATCGGGACTAGCGCATTCCCCCTTAGCACAGATACGCAGTATTTT
.	once	TRBV13	TRBJ1-3	CASSSQGASGNTIYF	TGTGCCAGCAGCTCACAAGGGGCCTCTGGAAACACCATATATTTT
TRBD1	.	TRBV6-2/TRBV6-3	TRBJ1-2	CASSGIQGVNYGYTF	TGTGCCAGCAGTGGAATACAGGGGGTGAACTATGGCTACACCTTC
TRBD2	.	TRBV7-9	TRBJ2-7	CASSLRLADEQYF	TGTGCCAGCAGCTTAAGACTAGCGGACGAGCAGTACTTC
TRBD1	once	TRBV6-5	TRBJ2-5	CASSYSRTGPQETQYF	TGTGCCAGCAGTTACTCTCGGACAGGCCCCCAAGAGACCCAGTACTTC
TRBD2	once	TRBV5-1	TRBJ2-1	CASSPGTSGWGEQFF	TGCGCCAGCAGCCCAGGGACTAGCGGATGGGGTGAGCAGTTCTTC
.	.	TRBV11-2	TRBJ1-4	CASSLDRRVGEKLFF	TGTGCCAGCAGCTTAGATCGCAGGGTTGGCGAAAAACTGTTTTTT
TRBD1	.	TRBV5-1	TRBJ2-2	CASSPGQAPNTGELFF	TGCGCCAGCAGCCCGGGACAGGCTCCGAACACCGGGGAGCTGTTTTTT
.	.	TRBV5-6	TRBJ1-4	CASSPRRGRVEKLFF	TGTGCCAGCAGTCCCCGTCGGGGTCGGGTTGAAAAACTGTTTTTT
.	.	TRBV19	TRBJ1-2	CASSAPGSADSYGYTF	TGTGCCAGTAGTGCCCCAGGATCCGCCGATTCGTATGGCTACACCTTC
.	.	TRBV19	TRBJ2-5	CASSIRTDGYPGHF	TGTGCCAGTAGTATTAGAACCGATGGCTACCCAGGGCACTTC
TRBD2	.	TRBV28	TRBJ2-7	CASSETSVPYEQYF	TGTGCCAGCAGCGAGACTAGCGTCCCCTACGAGCAGTACTTC
.	.	TRBV7-3	TRBJ2-7	CASSLTMAGEQYF	TGTGCCAGCAGCTTAACGATGGCGGGCGAGCAGTACTTC